This T cell receptor (beta chain) derives from a study of OX40 agonist ivuxolimab in advanced cancers. A note on the overall study: Ivuxolimab was an agonistic, fully human IgG2 monoclonal antibody directed against OX40 (CD134), a costimulatory receptor. Partial responses occurred in three dose-escalation patients: two with cutaneous melanoma and one with hepatocellular carcinoma. The dose-escalation cohort was about 87% male with a mean age of about 60 years, ranging from 23 to 79. Prior anti-PD-1, anti-PD-L1 or anti-CTLA-4 therapy was permitted, and checkpoint inhibitors had been received by about 44% of dose-escalation patients. The monotherapy dose-escalation portion (N ≈ 57 patients) of the phase I ivuxolimab trial is reported in the paper. Of the roughly 52 patients in dose escalation, 19 had hepatocellular carcinoma, about 15 had melanoma, 9 had renal cell carcinoma and 9 had head and neck cancer. The point of sequencing TCRbeta in the periphery was to test whether ivuxolimab changed TCR sequence diversity and drove clonal T-cell expansion. Intravenous ivuxolimab was administered to patients every 2 weeks at six dose levels: 0.01, 0.1, 0.3, 1.5, 3 and 10 mg/kg. Here is what the overall study found, with its caveats: At doses of 0.1 to 3.0 mg/kg, clonal expansion of both CD4+ and CD8+ blood T cells was observed from baseline to week 6. Partial responders in the 0.1-3.0 mg/kg groups had among the lowest normalized peripheral clonal expansion, especially among CD8+ T cells. Low levels of normalized T-cell clonal expansion were also seen in some patients who did not respond. Antigen specificity was not determined for the clonally expanded peripheral T cells. After ivuxolimab, CD8+ T cells had more expanded clones than CD4+ T cells on average.

This clone was detected once. The specificity of this receptor is unknown. There are no base qualities to consult, and no much larger clone falls within one base. The CDR3 starts with the cysteine, ends with the phenylalanine, and has 15 residues. Only the CDR3 DNA stays, 45 bases, in frame from base 1. Here V drops 5 bases and J drops 5 bases, and the junction holds 8 bases not matched to any gene. The CDR1 and CDR2 encoded by the germline V gene (reference sequence) are MNHEY and SMNVEV. The trial excluded patients who had a history of autoimmune disease or who were on systemic immunosuppression. Peripheral blood for TCR sequencing was collected from all dose cohorts at baseline, on cycle 4 day 1, and on cycle 7 day 1. The samples were taken from a phase I, first-in-human, multicenter, open-label dose-escalation trial of ivuxolimab. Adults with locally advanced or metastatic melanoma, renal cell, hepatocellular, or head and neck squamous cell carcinoma were enrolled in the trial. CD4+ and CD8+ T cells were sorted separately from peripheral blood before TCR sequencing.

Genomic DNA was extracted from sorted cells for sequencing of the TCRbeta CDR3 region. The immunoSEQ Assay was used to sequence the TCRbeta CDR3 regions. The immuneACCESS repertoire file appears here via TCRdb, limited to in-frame rearrangements. These files lack a portion of the clones; in checked studies, under half of the deficit traces to unresolved V genes, and the cause of the others is not known. The sample yields 25,000 to 30,000 clones; 80% were counted once. Roughly 11% of the sample comes from the top ten. This clonotype was sampled from an adult with an advanced solid tumor such as melanoma, head and neck, liver or kidney cancer. The chain employs TRBV27 and TRBJ2-7; TRBD2 matches 11 bases in the middle. Material: CD4+ or CD8+ T cells sorted from blood, obtained in a trial of the OX40 agonist ivuxolimab. The nucleotide sequence is given as TGTGCCAGCAGTCCTGCCACTAGCGGGGGAAACGAGCAGTACTTC. Translated, this gives CASSPATSGGNEQYF.